The T cell receptor beta chain under discussion was sequenced for a study of CD4+ T cells in melanoma. Regarding the study as a whole: A reported correlation linked neoantigen-specific CD4+ T cells to CD8+, macrophage and B cell function. Diverse differentiation states were reported for melanoma neoantigen-specific CD4+ T cells.

Repertoires were generated with immunoSEQ multiplex PCR, while TCRdb's copy carries only in-frame clones and drops some. The table lists roughly 10,000 clones, roughly 69% of them singletons. V lost 8 bases, J lost 7 bases, and 9 bases lay in between. The CDR3 contains 10 residues. The germline gives CDR1 SNHLY, CDR2 FYNNEI. Of note for this clone: Its target is unknown.

This TCR was sampled from a human donor with melanoma. The sample consisted of cells from a culture (not recorded whether cultured in vitro). The V call is TRBV2, the J call TRBJ2-7, with no clear D. The CDR3: CASGKREQYF. The CDR3 DNA follows: TGTGCCAGCGGAAAACGGGAGCAGTACTTC.